The source of this T cell receptor delta chain is a study of γδ T cells in repeated Plasmodium falciparum infection. Study-level findings and limits: Compared with Australian children, Malian Vdelta2-negative repertoires seemed more clonal, less diverse, less shared.

This clone was found a few times. Its antigen is currently unknown. Translating this DNA gives a protein that differs at residue 5 from the TCRdb one, which belongs to a much larger clone; a read error is likely, and the protein shown is this translation. CDR3 length equals 13 residues. The V gene lost 8 bases and the J gene lost 7 bases, with 17 bases spanning the gap. Per the germline V gene, CDR1 is TSWWSYY and CDR2 is QGS. TCRdb re-called clones from the multiplex PCR reads via CATT. The sample comprises around 89,000 delta-chain clones, 1.4% of which are singletons, and more than 7.5% rests with the top ten. Bulk repertoires came from Vgamma9/Vdelta2+ or Vdelta2-negative gammadelta T cells flow-sorted from PBMC.

The chain links TRDV1 to TRDJ1; perhaps TRDD3 as D (5 bases). TCRdb offers no J gene call, so here the DNA was matched to germline to obtain one. The origin of this receptor is a pool of human donors (malaria-infected and uninfected, not separated). The sample comprised gamma-delta T cells from blood. CDR3 loop: CALRGPRDPKLIF. The CDR3 DNA sequence: TGTGCTCTTAGGGGACCGAGGGACCCTAAACTCATCTTT.